This entry lists 15 T cell receptor beta chains sequenced from one sample in a study of cytomegalovirus exposure and HLA in healthy donors. This table comes from immunoSEQ multiplex PCR, and its TCRdb copy is limited to in-frame clones, with some not included. The repertoire holds roughly 120,000 clones, with 75% to 90% as singletons. Sequencing was performed on PBMCs. The receptors were gathered from a man younger than 35 in good health and CMV-seropositive.

The rearrangement joins TRBV19 to TRBJ1-2; D possibly corresponds to TRBD1 (6 bases). Looked up from germline, CDR1 is LNHDA and CDR2 is SQIVND (reference sequence). V shed 5 bases and J shed 8 bases, with 24 bases lying between them. The CDR3 has 16 amino acids. CDR3 protein: CASSEQSTGTNFGYTF. DNA of the CDR3: TGTGCCAGTAGTGAGCAATCCACCGGGACAAATTTCGGCTACACCTTC.

CDR3: CASTPSGGGYTF. The DNA of the CDR3 is TGTGCCAGCACCCCATCGGGGGGGGGCTACACCTTC. The chain uses TRBV28 and TRBJ1-2; D may be TRBD1 (5 bases). Germline values: CDR1 MDHEN, CDR2 SYDVKM. The CDR3 loop spans 12 amino acids. Trimming shortened V by 7 bases and J by 8 bases, and 14 bases separated the two germline ends.

The chain employs TRBV7-2 and TRBJ2-7; D is unclear. The CDR3 totals 11 residues. Trimming removed 0 bases from V and 6 bases from J, with 3 bases in between. Germline V gene sequence: CDR1 SGHTA, CDR2 FQGNSA. CDR3 DNA sequence: TGTGCCAGCAGCTTAGCGCGCGAGCAGTACTTC. It encodes CASSLAREQYF.

The chain combines TRBV15 with TRBJ2-5; D might be TRBD2 (5 bases). The V gene lost 0 bases and the J gene lost 4 bases, with 12 bases spanning the gap. The CDR3 is 15 amino acids. Germline loops: CDR1 LNHNV, CDR2 YYDKDF (reference sequence). CDR3 amino acids: CATSRDRRTAETQYF. CDR3 coding DNA: TGTGCCACCAGCAGAGATCGGAGGACGGCAGAGACCCAGTACTTC.

This chain connects TRBV6-1 to TRBJ2-5; maybe TRBD2 (7 bases). The germline V gene encodes CDR1 MNHNS and CDR2 SASEGT. Trimming stripped 6 bases from V and 5 bases from J, with 16 bases between. The CDR3 sequence is 14 residues long. This CDR3 is CASSPSGGQETQYF. DNA of the CDR3: TGTGCCAGCAGCCCGTCGGGGGGCCAGGAGACCCAGTACTTC.

The V gene is TRBV5-4, the J gene TRBJ1-6; no clear D gene. Germline values: CDR1 SGHNT, CDR2 YYREEE (reference sequence). V shed 6 bases and J shed 7 bases, with 8 bases lying between them. CDR3 length equals 12 residues. CDR3 nucleotide sequence: TGTGCCAGCAACAGTAAGAATTCACCCCTCCACTTT. Translated: CASNSKNSPLHF.

The rearrangement links TRBV5-5 to TRBJ2-7, with D perhaps matching TRBD2 (6 bases). This CDR3 region has 15 residues. Trimming stripped 0 bases from V and 5 bases from J, with 15 bases between. Per germline, CDR1 SGHKS and CDR2 YYEKEE (reference sequence). This CDR3 is CASSLGGTPGHEQYF. CDR3 DNA: TGTGCCAGCAGCTTGGGCGGGACGCCTGGGCACGAGCAGTACTTC.

For the CDR3, the DNA is TGCGCCAGCAGTCACACCGGGACAGACCACATCACAGATACGCAGTATTTT. Its protein is CASSHTGTDHITDTQYF. The chain employs TRBV23-1 and TRBJ2-3; TRBD1 aligns across 7 bases. TRBV23-1 is flagged as an ORF with uncertain function. V gave up 3 bases and J gave up 2 bases; unmatched junction bases: 11. The CDR3 totals 17 residues.

The gene calls are TRBV7-8 and TRBJ1-3; possibly TRBD1 for D (5 bases). This CDR3 has 12 amino acids. Germline CDR1 is SGHVS and CDR2 is FQNEAQ. The germline V and J ends were trimmed by 5 bases and 4 bases, with 6 bases remaining between them. Here the CDR3 reads CASSPGGNTIYF. CDR3 bases: TGTGCCAGCAGCCCAGGGGGAAACACCATATATTTT.

This clone has a count of ten or more. The DNA of the CDR3 is TGCGCCAGCAGTCCCGGAGGGATTCGGAGCACAGATACGCAGTATTTT. The encoded protein is CASSPGGIRSTDTQYF. The genes are TRBV5-1 and TRBJ2-3; D possibly corresponds to TRBD2 (6 bases). CDR1 is SGHRS and CDR2 is YFSETQ in the germline V gene. Trimming pared 5 bases from V and 0 bases from J, leaving 16 bases between. This CDR3 is 16 amino acids long.

The chain has TRBV9 and TRBJ1-3, with 9 nucleotides matching TRBD1. CDR1 and CDR2 (germline): SGDLS, YYNGEE. This CDR3 contains 16 residues. V dropped 4 bases and J dropped 0; count of bases not matched to a gene: 5. Here the CDR3 DNA reads TGTGCCAGCAGCATAAAGACAGGGGGCTCTGGAAACACCATATATTTT. Translated, it gives CASSIKTGGSGNTIYF.

This clone was recorded only once. The chain is built from TRBV6-6 and TRBJ2-1; 8 bases line up with TRBD2. Trimming cost V 3 bases and J 1 base; bases outside gene matches: 2. CDR3 length equals 15 residues. CDR1 and CDR2 from the germline V gene are MNHNY and SVGAGI (reference sequence). CDR3 loop: CASSYSGASYNEQFF. For the CDR3, the DNA is TGTGCCAGCAGTTATAGCGGGGCTTCCTACAATGAGCAGTTCTTC.

The chain links TRBV5-6 to TRBJ1-5; perhaps TRBD1 as D (6 bases). CDR3 size: 16 residues. Germline CDR1 SGHDT, CDR2 YYEEEE. Trimming stripped 0 bases from V and 1 base from J, with 11 bases between. This CDR3 is CASSLGGLGSNQPQHF. CDR3 DNA sequence: TGTGCCAGCAGCTTGGGGGGGCTTGGGAGCAATCAGCCCCAGCATTTT. Complete variable domain (other parts from reference TRBV5-6 and TRBJ1-5): DAGVTQSPTHLIKTRGQQVTLRCSPKSGHDTVSWYQQALGQGPQFIFQYYEEEERQRGNFPDRFSGHQFPNYSSELNVNALLLGDSALYLCASSLGGLGSNQPQHFGDGTRLSIL.

The rearrangement uses TRBV5-6 and TRBJ2-5, with 11 positions matching TRBD2. Germline CDR1 SGHDT, CDR2 YYEEEE. Trimming cost V 4 bases and J 3 bases; bases outside gene matches: 2. This CDR3 has 14 residues. CDR3: CASSPGLAEETQYF. The DNA for the CDR3 is TGTGCCAGCAGCCCGGGACTAGCGGAAGAGACCCAGTACTTC.

The chain uses TRBV6-5 and TRBJ2-5, with TRBD1 as a possible D gene (7 bases). The germline V and J ends were trimmed by 10 bases and 4 bases, with 19 bases remaining between them. Germline V gives CDR1 MNHEY, CDR2 SVGAGI. This CDR3 has 14 amino acids. In nucleotides, the CDR3 is TGTGCCACTTCCCGGGGGACAGAAAGAGAGACCCAGTACTTC. Encoded protein: CATSRGTERETQYF.